These 18 T cell receptor beta chains came from one sample sequenced in a study of shared clonotypes between healthy human individuals. Terminally differentiated effector memory CD45RA+ cells were left out of the naive CD8 fraction, which was CD45RO-negative and positively selected for CCR7. Some clones are missing from TCRdb's copy, which holds only in-frame ones; the method was immunoSEQ multiplex PCR. The profile shows around 600,000 clones, approximately 95% of them singletons. Sequenced sample: naive CD8+ T cells sorted from blood. The receptors stem from a woman aged 25 to 45 in good health.

This clone was observed once. The gene calls are TRBV15 and TRBJ2-3, with 8 nucleotides matching TRBD2. CDR3 length: 16 amino acids. Per the germline V gene, CDR1 is LNHNV and CDR2 is YYDKDF (reference sequence). With V trimmed by 2 bases and J by 4 bases, 8 bases remained unmatched. CDR3 amino acids: CATSRFSGGPPDTQYF. The CDR3 bases are TGTGCCACCAGCAGATTTTCGGGAGGGCCTCCAGATACGCAGTATTTT.

The chain has TRBV7-8 and TRBJ1-5, with TRBD1 matching over 7 bases. The CDR3 length is 14 residues. CDR1 is SGHVS, CDR2 FQNEAQ, per germline. After removal of 7 bases from V and 2 bases from J, the junction contained 5 bases not matched to a gene. The CDR3 loop is CASTRGYGNQPQHF. The DNA for the CDR3 is TGTGCCAGCACCAGGGGGTACGGCAATCAGCCCCAGCATTTT.

This rearrangement joins TRBV5-1 to TRBJ2-7; no clear D gene. Trimming shortened V by 0 bases and J by 3 bases, and 13 bases separated the two germline ends. The length of the CDR3 is 15 residues. CDR1 is SGHRS, CDR2 YFSETQ, per germline. CDR3 coding DNA: TGCGCCAGCAGCTTGGCCGGTCTCGGCTTCTACGAGCAGTACTTC. It specifies CASSLAGLGFYEQYF.

The chain has TRBV29-1 and TRBJ2-7; 7 nucleotides agree with TRBD2. J lost 0 bases, V lost 1 base, and 9 bases had no gene match. The CDR3 contains 16 residues. The V gene's germline CDR1 is SQVTM and CDR2 ANQGSEA. CDR3 nucleotides: TGCAGCGTTGAAGTTCTGACCCTAGCGGCCTCCTACGAGCAGTACTTC. As protein: CSVEVLTLAASYEQYF.

This sequence joins TRBV28 and TRBJ2-5, with TRBD1 matching over 7 bases. The CDR3 extends over 16 amino acids. Trimming removed 7 bases from V and 3 bases from J; junction bases left unmatched: 14. CDR1 is MDHEN and CDR2 is SYDVKM in the germline V gene. The CDR3 nucleotides read TGTGCCAGCACTCCCCTTTACCGGGACAGAAAAGAGACCCAGTACTTC. Protein: CASTPLYRDRKETQYF.

V is TRBV5-4 and J is TRBJ2-7; 8 nucleotides agree with TRBD1. From germline, CDR1 is SGHNT and CDR2 YYREEE (reference sequence). V shed 5 bases and J 5 bases; nucleotides not matched to a gene: 6. This CDR3 is built from 13 residues. The CDR3 reads CASSLDRADEQYF. CDR3 nucleotides: TGTGCCAGCAGTCTGGACAGGGCTGACGAGCAGTACTTC.

The rearrangement uses TRBV10-3 and TRBJ1-2; D is unresolved. V gave up 0 bases and J gave up 4 bases, with 9 bases separating them. This CDR3 has 14 residues. CDR1 and CDR2 (germline): ENHRY, SYGVKD. The CDR3 DNA sequence: TGTGCCATCAGTGAGTCGGACCCTCTCTATGGCTACACCTTC. It is translated as CAISESDPLYGYTF.

In regard to this clone: This same CDR3 is encoded by further DNA sequences in the sample. The chain is built from TRBV30 and TRBJ2-1, with 7 bases aligning to TRBD2. V lost 0 bases and J lost 3; bases outside the gene matches: 2. From germline, CDR1 is GTSNPN and CDR2 SVGIG (reference sequence). The length of the CDR3 is 14 residues. Here the CDR3 reads CAWSVGGSYNEQFF. The CDR3 DNA reads as TGTGCCTGGAGTGTCGGCGGGAGCTACAATGAGCAGTTCTTC.

The chain employs TRBV28 and TRBJ2-1, with a possible D match to TRBD1 (6 bases). V was cut by 6 bases and J by 3 bases, with 15 bases left in between. The CDR3 loop spans 15 amino acids. In germline, CDR1 is MDHEN, CDR2 SYDVKM. The CDR3 is CASRQLGTYYNEQFF. The CDR3 bases are TGTGCCAGCAGACAACTCGGGACATACTACAATGAGCAGTTCTTC.

V and J are TRBV5-6 and TRBJ1-3; D unresolved. The CDR3 runs to 14 residues. V shed 0 bases and J shed 2 bases, with 6 bases lying between them. Germline V lookup: CDR1 SGHDT, CDR2 YYEEEE. CDR3 bases: TGTGCCAGCAGCTTGGCCCAGCCTGGAAACACCATATATTTT. Protein product: CASSLAQPGNTIYF. The variable domain in full, with the rest retrieved from reference TRBV5-6 and TRBJ1-3, is DAGVTQSPTHLIKTRGQQVTLRCSPKSGHDTVSWYQQALGQGPQFIFQYYEEEERQRGNFPDRFSGHQFPNYSSELNVNALLLGDSALYLCASSLAQPGNTIYFGEGSWLTVV.

The chain uses TRBV5-6 and TRBJ1-1; D remains unclear. V lost 6 bases and J lost 2, with 14 bases in between. The CDR3 contains 14 residues. The germline CDR1 and CDR2 sequences are SGHDT and YYEEEE. CDR3 sequence: CASTKVTDNTEAFF. The CDR3 DNA reads TGTGCCAGCACCAAGGTAACAGACAACACTGAAGCTTTCTTT.

The chain couples TRBV27 to TRBJ1-1; perhaps TRBD1 as D (5 bases). There are 16 residues in the CDR3. CDR1 is MNHEY and CDR2 is SMNVEV in the germline V gene (reference sequence). V gave up 2 bases and J gave up 1 base, with 14 bases separating them. The CDR3 coding sequence is TGTGCCAGCAGTTTAGTCGATAGGCAGGGGAACACTGAAGCTTTCTTT. This codes for CASSLVDRQGNTEAFF.

The rearrangement uses TRBV5-8 and TRBJ2-5, with TRBD1 identical over 9 bases. The ends lost 4 bases at V and 11 bases at J; junction bases unmatched: 9. Germline V gene lookup returns CDR1 SGHTS and CDR2 YDEGEE. The CDR3 runs to 13 residues. This CDR3 reads CASSQTGGREQYF. In DNA, the CDR3 is TGTGCCAGCAGCCAGACAGGGGGTCGGGAGCAGTACTTC. Drawing the rest from reference TRBV5-8 and TRBJ2-5, the complete variable domain is EAGVTQSPTHLIKTRGQQATLRCSPISGHTSVYWYQQALGLGLQFLLWYDEGEERNRGNFPPRFSGRQFPNYSSELNVNALELEDSALYLCASSQTGGREQYFGPGTRLLVL.

The rearrangement uses TRBV6-1 and TRBJ2-7; TRBD2 aligns across 7 bases. V shed 2 bases, J shed 3 bases, and the junction held 1 base outside the gene matches. CDR3 size: 13 residues. The germline V gene encodes CDR1 MNHNS and CDR2 SASEGT. The CDR3 DNA follows: TGTGCCAGCAGTGAATCTAGCGGCTACGAGCAGTACTTC. Its translation is CASSESSGYEQYF.

The rearrangement uses TRBV28 and TRBJ2-7; possible D gene TRBD1, 5 bases. Germline-derived CDR1 and CDR2 are MDHEN and SYDVKM. The CDR3 contains 15 residues. Deletions cut 2 bases from V and 2 bases from J, with 13 bases between. Written as DNA, the CDR3 is TGTGCCAGCAGTTTAAAGGGGCCGTCCGCCTACGAGCAGTACTTC. Protein: CASSLKGPSAYEQYF.

The gene calls are TRBV11-2 and TRBJ1-1; D gene uncertain. The V gene lost 4 bases and the J gene lost 4 bases, with 10 bases spanning the gap. Per germline, CDR1 SGHAT and CDR2 FQNNGV. The CDR3 has 13 amino acids. The CDR3 spells CASSSFDTTEAFF. The DNA for the CDR3 is TGTGCCAGCAGCTCCTTCGACACCACTGAAGCTTTCTTT.

A single count supports this clone. The chain carries TRBV15 and TRBJ1-5, with 9 bases matching TRBD1. CDR3 length: 14 residues. V dropped 5 bases and J dropped 6; count of bases not matched to a gene: 5. Germline lookup yields CDR1 LNHNV and CDR2 YYDKDF (reference sequence). The CDR3 DNA is TGTGCCACCAGCTATGGGACAGGGTTTCAGCCCCAGCATTTT. Translated: CATSYGTGFQPQHF.

The genes are TRBV2 and TRBJ1-2, with a weak D call TRBD1 (5 bases). The CDR3 spans 12 residues. Between the trimmed V and J ends, which lost 8 bases and 8 bases, there was a span of 15 bases. The germline CDR1 and CDR2 sequences are SNHLY and FYNNEI. This CDR3 is CASGVRALGYTF. The CDR3 nucleotides are TGTGCCAGCGGTGTCAGGGCCCTCGGCTACACCTTC.